The 25 T cell receptor beta chains below were found in one sample sequenced in a study of CD8+ T cells in alopecia areata. Investigators isolated RNA and reverse transcribed it into cDNA to act as the sequencing template. The method was immunoSEQ multiplex PCR; TCRdb's version includes in-frame clones alone and lacks a portion of them. The repertoire holds some 150,000 clones, with 67% as singletons. The starting material was CD8+ T cells sorted from blood, obtained at week 0. The receptors were gathered from a human donor with alopecia areata.

V gene TRBV29-1 combines with J gene TRBJ1-2; D remains ambiguous. Trimming left V 1 base short and J 4 bases short, with 10 bases between. CDR3 length: 13 amino acids. Germline V gene lookup returns CDR1 SQVTM and CDR2 ANQGSEA. The CDR3 bases are TGCAGCGTTGAAGTTGGGCAGAGCTATGGCTACACCTTC. It yields the protein CSVEVGQSYGYTF.

This clone came up a few times. The rearrangement joins TRBV5-1 to TRBJ2-1; 9 bases align to TRBD2. Losses at the gene ends were 7 bases for V and 8 bases for J; bases not matched to a gene: 13. The CDR3 is made up of 15 amino acids. Germline V gives CDR1 SGHRS, CDR2 YFSETQ. The CDR3 here is CASLPSVAGAHEQFF. The CDR3 DNA sequence: TGCGCCAGCCTTCCGTCGGTAGCGGGGGCTCATGAGCAGTTCTTC.

The chain carries TRBV6-6 and TRBJ2-5; no firm D call. The germline gives CDR1 MNHNY, CDR2 SVGAGI (reference sequence). The CDR3 loop spans 14 amino acids. Trimming took off 4 bases at V and 5 bases at J, with 14 bases between the two ends. The CDR3 is CASSSWVPRETQYF. In nucleotides, the CDR3 is TGTGCCAGCAGTTCCTGGGTGCCCCGCGAGACCCAGTACTTC.

This chain uses TRBV4-2 with TRBJ1-1; D remains unclear. The V and J ends lost 4 bases and 1 base respectively, with 22 bases between them. The CDR3 contains 18 residues. From germline, CDR1 is LGHNA and CDR2 YNFKEQ. The CDR3 region has the DNA TGTGCCAGCAGCCCATCCGCTAGCACGGAGGAACCGAACACTGAAGCTTTCTTT. As protein: CASSPSASTEEPNTEAFF.

V usage is TRBV2 and J usage is TRBJ2-7, with 8 nucleotides matching TRBD1. CDR3 length equals 16 residues. Germline values: CDR1 SNHLY, CDR2 FYNNEI. The junction had 15 bases not matched to a gene; V was cut back by 6 bases and J by 5 bases. The CDR3 spells CASSPSMGRGQDEQYF. The DNA for the CDR3 is TGTGCCAGCAGCCCCTCTATGGGCAGGGGACAGGACGAGCAGTACTTC.

This clone was found a few times. J is TRBJ1-5 and V is TRBV27; D is uncertain. This CDR3 is 16 amino acids long. V was pared by 7 bases and J by 3 bases, with 19 bases between. Germline values: CDR1 MNHEY, CDR2 SMNVEV (reference sequence). CDR3 sequence: CASMPAPVNYNQPQHF. In DNA form, the CDR3 reads TGTGCCAGCATGCCTGCCCCAGTCAATTACAATCAGCCCCAGCATTTT.

The chain couples TRBV11-2 to TRBJ2-3; the D is unclear. Germline-derived CDR1 and CDR2 are SGHAT and FQNNGV. V lost 2 bases, J lost 4 bases, and 25 bases lay in between. The CDR3 sequence is 19 residues long. In DNA form, the CDR3 reads TGTGCCAGCAGCTTAATTCTCCCCCCCATAGAACGTCCCCCAGATACGCAGTATTTT. Its protein is CASSLILPPIERPPDTQYF.

The V call is TRBV29-1, the J call TRBJ2-1, with 7 bases aligning to TRBD2. CDR3 length equals 10 residues. Trimming at V came to 6 bases and at J to 9 bases, leaving 2 bases not matched to a gene. The germline V gene encodes CDR1 SQVTM and CDR2 ANQGSEA. The CDR3 here is CSVWGGEQFF. CDR3 nucleotide sequence: TGCAGCGTGTGGGGGGGTGAGCAGTTCTTC.

V and J are TRBV2 and TRBJ2-7; D perhaps matches TRBD2 (6 bases). The CDR3 is 13 residues long. The germline gives CDR1 SNHLY, CDR2 FYNNEI. The V end lost 6 bases, the J end lost 3 bases, and 12 bases lay between the germline ends. The CDR3 here is CASSPWTNYEQYF. Written as DNA, the CDR3 is TGTGCCAGCAGCCCCTGGACTAACTACGAGCAGTACTTC.

The chain joins TRBV27 to TRBJ2-6; the D gene is possibly TRBD2 (5 bases). Trimming removed 8 bases at V and 2 bases at J, with 10 bases between. Germline V gene sequence: CDR1 MNHEY, CDR2 SMNVEV (reference sequence). The CDR3 is 14 residues long. The CDR3 DNA reads as TGTGCCAGCTCAGAGAGGGCTGGGGCCAACGTCCTGACTTTC. It specifies CASSERAGANVLTF.

This clone was detected once. The rearrangement links TRBV9 to TRBJ1-4, with 7 bases that match TRBD1. Germline V gene lookup returns CDR1 SGDLS and CDR2 YYNGEE. The CDR3 sequence is 15 residues long. V shed 2 bases and J 5 bases; nucleotides not matched to a gene: 6. CDR3 protein: CASSVRQGLNEKLFF. CDR3 nucleotides: TGTGCCAGCAGCGTCAGACAGGGCTTGAATGAAAAACTGTTTTTT.

The rearrangement joins TRBV4-1 to TRBJ2-7, with 7 bases fitting TRBD1. The CDR3 runs 14 residues. Trimming removed 1 base from V and 2 bases from J; junction bases left unmatched: 2. The germline V gene has CDR1 MGHRA and CDR2 YSYEKL. CDR3 loop: CASSQVQGAYEQYF. The CDR3 nucleotides read TGCGCCAGCAGCCAAGTCCAGGGGGCCTACGAGCAGTACTTC.

The chain combines TRBV5-6 with TRBJ2-3, with 12 bases aligning to TRBD1. V gave up 4 bases and J gave up 5 bases; unmatched junction bases: 8. The CDR3 sequence is 16 residues long. The germline V gene encodes CDR1 SGHDT and CDR2 YYEEEE. CDR3 residues: CASSHGTGGAIDTQYF. Written as DNA, the CDR3 is TGTGCCAGCAGCCATGGGACAGGGGGCGCGATAGATACGCAGTATTTT. The variable domain in full, completed from reference TRBV5-6 and TRBJ2-3, reads DAGVTQSPTHLIKTRGQQVTLRCSPKSGHDTVSWYQQALGQGPQFIFQYYEEEERQRGNFPDRFSGHQFPNYSSELNVNALLLGDSALYLCASSHGTGGAIDTQYFGPGTRLTVL.

The chain couples TRBV5-1 to TRBJ2-3; D is unresolved. This CDR3 contains 12 residues. The V gene lost 0 bases and the J gene lost 5 bases, with 4 bases spanning the gap. The germline CDR1 and CDR2 sequences are SGHRS and YFSETQ. CDR3 sequence reads: CASSLGLDTQYF. The CDR3 nucleotides are TGCGCCAGCAGCTTGGGTTTAGATACGCAGTATTTT.

This sequence joins TRBV13 and TRBJ1-1, with TRBD1 as a possible D gene (5 bases). Trimming took off 6 bases at V and 2 bases at J, with 10 bases between the two ends. This CDR3 has 13 residues. The germline V gene has CDR1 PRHDT and CDR2 FYEKMQ (reference sequence). The CDR3 region has the DNA TGTGCCAGCAGTAACGGGGACAACACTGAAGCTTTCTTT. Protein: CASSNGDNTEAFF.

This clone was counted between two and nine times. The V gene is TRBV10-3, the J gene TRBJ1-2; D ambiguous. The CDR3 extends over 13 amino acids. CDR1 and CDR2 (germline): ENHRY, SYGVKD. V lost 1 base to trimming and J lost 4 bases, with 7 bases between them. This CDR3 is CAISELDLYGYTF. The CDR3 bases are TGTGCCATCAGTGAGTTGGACCTCTATGGCTACACCTTC.

The chain uses TRBV4-1 and TRBJ1-2; 12 positions agree with TRBD1. The germline gives CDR1 MGHRA, CDR2 YSYEKL. This CDR3 is built from 16 residues. Trimming cost V 3 bases and J 7 bases; bases outside gene matches: 9. The CDR3 loop reads CASSQREGQGAFGYTF. The CDR3 DNA follows: TGCGCCAGCAGCCAGAGAGAGGGACAGGGGGCGTTTGGCTACACCTTC.

The chain combines TRBV14 with TRBJ2-7; possibly TRBD2 for D (6 bases). V lost 3 bases and J 3 bases, leaving 12 bases between the germline ends. This CDR3 is 14 amino acids long. From germline, CDR1 is SGHDN and CDR2 FVKESK. The CDR3 coding sequence is TGTGCCAGCAGCCAGGGGCTAGCGAGCTACGAGCAGTACTTC. The encoded protein is CASSQGLASYEQYF. Full variable domain (remainder filled in from reference TRBV14 and TRBJ2-7): EAGVTQFPSHSVIEKGQTVTLRCDPISGHDNLYWYRRVMGKEIKFLLHFVKESKQDESGMPNNRFLAERTGGTYSTLKVQPAELEDSGVYFCASSQGLASYEQYFGPGTRLTVT.

The gene calls are TRBV15 and TRBJ2-7, with no clear D. Per the germline V gene, CDR1 is LNHNV and CDR2 is YYDKDF (reference sequence). V shed 0 bases and J shed 2 bases, with 5 bases lying between them. This CDR3 spans 13 amino acids. CDR3 coding DNA: TGTGCCACCAGCAGAGACTCGACCTACGAGCAGTACTTC. This encodes CATSRDSTYEQYF.

The CDR3 spells CASSSLPGTGRNTIYF. CDR3 in DNA: TGTGCCAGCAGTTCGCTCCCCGGGACAGGGAGAAACACCATATATTTT. The V call is TRBV6-5, the J call TRBJ1-3; 9 positions agree with TRBD1. The junction had 9 bases not matched to a gene; V was cut back by 4 bases and J by 5 bases. CDR3 length: 16 amino acids. Per germline, CDR1 MNHEY and CDR2 SVGAGI.

This chain joins TRBV6-5 and TRBJ1-3; no reliable D call. The CDR3 totals 15 residues. The germline CDR1 and CDR2 sequences are MNHEY and SVGAGI. V shed 2 bases and J shed 1 base, with 9 bases lying between them. The CDR3 DNA sequence: TGTGCCAGCAGTTACGGCCGCCGATCTGGAAACACCATATATTTT. Encoded protein: CASSYGRRSGNTIYF.

The rearrangement links TRBV2 to TRBJ2-6, with 10 bases fitting TRBD1. The junction had 12 bases not matched to a gene; V was cut back by 9 bases and J by 1 base. The germline gives CDR1 SNHLY, CDR2 FYNNEI. The CDR3 spans 18 residues. The CDR3 reads CASLLRDRGNSGANVLTF. CDR3 nucleotides: TGTGCCAGTCTCCTCCGGGACAGGGGAAATTCTGGGGCCAACGTCCTGACTTTC.

The chain combines TRBV5-1 with TRBJ2-7, with D perhaps TRBD1 (6 bases). V lost 4 bases, J lost 3 bases, and 14 bases lay in between. CDR3 length: 14 residues. The germline gives CDR1 SGHRS, CDR2 YFSETQ. The CDR3 loop is CASSPSRTDYEQYF. The CDR3 bases are TGCGCCAGCAGCCCGAGCCGGACAGACTACGAGCAGTACTTC.

The CDR3, as DNA: TGTGCCAGCAGCTTAGGACGGGGTCTCGGCAATCAGCCCCAGCATTTT. Its protein product is CASSLGRGLGNQPQHF. The rearrangement joins TRBV7-8 to TRBJ1-5; D unresolved. Germline loops: CDR1 SGHVS, CDR2 FQNEAQ. This CDR3 has 16 residues. The V end was cut by 1 base, the J end by 2 bases, with 12 bases between. The whole variable domain, remainder taken from reference TRBV7-8 and TRBJ1-5, is GAGVSQSPRYKVAKRGQDVALRCDPISGHVSLFWYQQALGQGPEFLTYFQNEAQLDKSGLPSDRFFAERPEGSVSTLKIQRTQQEDSAVYLCASSLGRGLGNQPQHFGDGTRLSIL.

The CDR3 protein is CASSESRGSTDTQYF. The CDR3 DNA reads as TGTGCCAGCAGTGAAAGTCGCGGTAGCACAGATACGCAGTATTTT. The chain couples TRBV6-1 to TRBJ2-3; the D is unclear. This CDR3 spans 15 amino acids. Germline V CDR1 and CDR2: MNHNS, SASEGT. V lost 2 bases, J lost 0 bases, and 9 bases lay in between.